The 17 T cell receptor beta chains below all came from one sample that was sequenced in a study of T cell changes during pregnancy in multiple sclerosis. TCRdb's table, derived via immunoSEQ multiplex PCR, lists solely in-frame clones and lacks some. The table has 93,000 or so clones, about 91% seen once. The starting material was peripheral blood, obtained before pregnancy. Every receptor here comes from a female donor with multiple sclerosis, enrolled in a pregnancy study.

V is TRBV6-5 and J is TRBJ2-7; 9 nucleotides agree with TRBD1. J was trimmed by 2 bases and V by 4 bases; bases with no gene match: 6. The CDR3 runs to 15 residues. Looked up from germline, CDR1 is MNHEY and CDR2 is SVGAGI. CDR3 sequence: CASSSGRDRAYEQYF. The CDR3 DNA sequence: TGTGCCAGCAGTTCCGGTCGGGACAGGGCCTACGAGCAGTACTTC.

The chain carries TRBV2 and TRBJ1-1; D uncertain. The CDR3 totals 12 residues. The germline V and J ends were trimmed by 4 bases and 7 bases, with 10 bases remaining between them. The germline CDR1 and CDR2 sequences are SNHLY and FYNNEI. The CDR3 protein is CASSGSRGEAFF. The CDR3 DNA reads as TGTGCCAGCAGTGGTTCTCGGGGTGAAGCTTTCTTT.

This clone turned up a few times. V is TRBV5-6 and J is TRBJ1-5, with D maybe TRBD1 (5 bases). The CDR3 spans 17 residues. Germline CDR1 reads SGHDT; CDR2 reads YYEEEE. Trimming removed 4 bases at V and 0 bases at J, with 17 bases between. The CDR3 nucleotides are TGTGCCAGCAGCACCTATACAGGAGCCGGTAGCAATCAGCCCCAGCATTTT. This sequence encodes CASSTYTGAGSNQPQHF.

The chain carries TRBV5-1 and TRBJ1-4; D perhaps matches TRBD1 (6 bases). CDR3 length: 15 amino acids. The V gene's germline CDR1 is SGHRS and CDR2 YFSETQ. V was cut by 6 bases and J by 6 bases, with 18 bases left in between. CDR3 DNA: TGCGCCAGCACCCAGGGGCTCACCGGTTATGAAAAACTGTTTTTT. Translating gives CASTQGLTGYEKLFF.

Only one count was recorded for this clone. V is TRBV10-3 and J is TRBJ1-5, with a possible D match to TRBD1 (6 bases). There are 15 residues in the CDR3. Deletions cut 2 bases from V and 3 bases from J, with 11 bases between. Germline V lookup: CDR1 ENHRY, CDR2 SYGVKD. The CDR3 loop reads CAISEGQTPNQPQHF. The CDR3 DNA follows: TGTGCCATCAGTGAGGGACAGACTCCCAATCAGCCCCAGCATTTT.

The V call is TRBV6-9, the J call TRBJ2-1; a possible D gene is TRBD1 (6 bases). The germline V and J ends were trimmed by 2 bases and 5 bases, with 16 bases remaining between them. Per germline, CDR1 MNHGY and CDR2 SVAAGI. The CDR3 runs 16 residues. The CDR3 region is CASSYRIGQQHNEQFF. The CDR3 bases are TGTGCCAGCAGTTATCGGATAGGACAGCAACACAATGAGCAGTTCTTC.

The chain joins TRBV27 to TRBJ1-5; no definite D call. This CDR3 is 13 amino acids long. V dropped 6 bases and J dropped 4 bases, with 10 bases sitting between them. From germline, CDR1 is MNHEY and CDR2 SMNVEV (reference sequence). CDR3 sequence: CASSPTLNQPQHF. The CDR3 region has the DNA TGTGCCAGCAGCCCTACCCTAAATCAGCCCCAGCATTTT.

The chain recombines TRBV9 with TRBJ2-1, with TRBD1 matching over 7 bases. The V and J ends lost 7 bases and 2 bases, in that order; junction bases with no gene match: 9. Germline CDR1 is SGDLS and CDR2 is YYNGEE. This CDR3 has 15 residues. This CDR3 reads CASSPGTATYNEQFF. The DNA for the CDR3 is TGTGCCAGCTCCCCTGGGACAGCAACCTACAATGAGCAGTTCTTC.

The rearrangement joins TRBV18 to TRBJ2-5; a possible D gene is TRBD2 (6 bases). V gave up 2 bases and J gave up 5 bases, with 12 bases separating them. This CDR3 is built from 14 residues. Per the germline V gene, CDR1 is KGHSH and CDR2 is LQKENI. This CDR3 reads CASSPKEGSETQYF. The CDR3, as DNA: TGTGCCAGCTCACCAAAGGAGGGGTCGGAGACCCAGTACTTC.

The chain employs TRBV15 and TRBJ1-1; D ambiguous. This CDR3 contains 13 residues. In germline, CDR1 is LNHNV, CDR2 YYDKDF (reference sequence). V shed 8 bases and J shed 2 bases, with 12 bases lying between them. CDR3 amino acids: CATSAGVNTEAFF. The CDR3 DNA follows: TGTGCCACCTCGGCAGGTGTCAACACTGAAGCTTTCTTT. Together with reference TRBV15 and TRBJ1-1, the CDR3 gives the full variable domain: DAMVIQNPRYQVTQFGKPVTLSCSQTLNHNVMYWYQQKSSQAPKLLFHYYDKDFNNEADTPDNFQSRRPNTSFCFLDIRSPGLGDTAMYLCATSAGVNTEAFFGQGTRLTVV.

This sequence joins TRBV13 and TRBJ1-1; D may be TRBD1 (6 bases). Trimming stripped 1 base from V and 4 bases from J, with 7 bases between. This CDR3 has 13 amino acids. CDR1 and CDR2 from the germline V gene are PRHDT and FYEKMQ (reference sequence). The CDR3 coding sequence is TGTGCCAGCAGCTTAGCAGGGGCCACTGAAGCTTTCTTT. It yields the protein CASSLAGATEAFF.

The rearrangement joins TRBV14 to TRBJ2-5, with 8 bases that match TRBD2. Germline CDR1 SGHDN, CDR2 FVKESK. Germline trimming cut 0 bases from V and 3 bases from J; bases unmatched to any gene: 6. The CDR3 length is 16 residues. The chain's CDR3 is CASSQDLAGGKETQYF. CDR3 bases: TGTGCCAGCAGCCAAGATTTGGCGGGGGGAAAAGAGACCCAGTACTTC.

This chain uses TRBV11-2 with TRBJ1-3; D gene uncertain. Trimming took 0 bases from V and 0 from J, leaving 9 bases between them. This CDR3 spans 16 amino acids. Germline V gene sequence: CDR1 SGHAT, CDR2 FQNNGV. DNA of the CDR3: TGTGCCAGCAGCTTAGATCAGAGGTTCTCTGGAAACACCATATATTTT. The encoded protein is CASSLDQRFSGNTIYF.

The V and J genes are TRBV7-9 and TRBJ2-7, with a weak D call TRBD1 (6 bases). The V gene's germline CDR1 is SEHNR and CDR2 FQNEAQ (reference sequence). The V end lost 5 bases, the J end lost 0 bases, and 11 bases lay between the germline ends. The CDR3 covers 14 residues. CDR3 DNA: TGTGCCAGCAGCCAATGGGACAACTCCTACGAGCAGTACTTC. This codes for CASSQWDNSYEQYF.

J is TRBJ1-3 and V is TRBV7-6, with 8 bases fitting TRBD1. The CDR3 has 17 amino acids. CDR1 is SGHVS, CDR2 FNYEAQ, per germline. The V and J ends lost 0 bases and 0 bases, in that order; junction bases with no gene match: 4. The CDR3 DNA follows: TGTGCCAGCAGCTTAGCACCTACAGGGGGCTCTGGAAACACCATATATTTT. Amino acids: CASSLAPTGGSGNTIYF.

With respect to this clone: The same CDR3 can be traced to other DNA sequences in this sample. The chain combines TRBV28 with TRBJ2-7, with D possibly matching TRBD2 (6 bases). V lost 3 bases to trimming and J lost 2 bases, with 8 bases between them. Germline V gives CDR1 MDHEN, CDR2 SYDVKM. The CDR3 contains 13 residues. In DNA form, the CDR3 reads TGTGCCAGCAGTTTGGAGGGGACCTACGAGCAGTACTTC. Its protein product is CASSLEGTYEQYF.

The V call is TRBV7-9, the J call TRBJ2-1, with TRBD2 matching 11 bases. In germline, CDR1 is SEHNR, CDR2 FQNEAQ (reference sequence). The junction had 3 bases not matched to a gene; V was cut back by 5 bases and J by 0 bases. The CDR3 covers 16 residues. CDR3 nucleotides: TGTGCCAGCAGCCCTACTAGCGGGAGCTCCTACAATGAGCAGTTCTTC. Residues: CASSPTSGSSYNEQFF.